Included here is one T cell receptor beta chain sequence, with context. The target antigen is unknown. The ends were cut back, 2 bases at V and 4 bases at J, with 12 bases in the middle. This CDR3 has 15 amino acids. In germline, CDR1 is MNHNS, CDR2 SASEGT. With autoimmune disease history or systemic immunosuppression, patients were excluded. The data were obtained in a study of OX40 agonist ivuxolimab in advanced cancers. Overall study: Prior checkpoint blockade (anti-PD-1, anti-PD-L1 or anti-CTLA-4) was permitted; under 50% had it. Partial responses were achieved by three patients, of whom one had hepatocellular carcinoma and two had cutaneous melanoma.

The table came from immunoSEQ multiplex PCR; TCRdb's copy has only in-frame clones and leaves some out. The profile shows 83,000 or so clones, around 84% of them singletons. Overall study results and limits: Certain nonresponding patients likewise had low normalized T-cell clonal expansion.

The receptor was isolated from an adult with an advanced solid tumor such as melanoma, head and neck, liver or kidney cancer. The V and J genes are TRBV6-1 and TRBJ2-4; maybe TRBD2 (6 bases). The source was CD4+ or CD8+ T cells sorted from blood, collected in a trial of the OX40 agonist ivuxolimab. In DNA, the CDR3 is TGTGCCAGCAGTGAACCGACCGCGGGGAAAAACATTCAGTACTTC. Translation: CASSEPTAGKNIQYF.